This TCR beta chain originates from a study of T cell responses to AZD1222 COVID-19 vaccine. V gave up 6 bases and J gave up 8 bases; unmatched junction bases: 7. The CDR3 contains 14 residues. Germline values: CDR1 MDHEN, CDR2 SYDVKM. Measured with immunoSEQ multiplex PCR; TCRdb has only the in-frame clones, and not every one. The sample shows about 160,000 clones, about nine tenths of them seen only once. The clonotype comes from an adult in good health. This sample comprised peripheral blood, obtained on day 0 of AZD1222 vaccination. The rearrangement joins TRBV28 to TRBJ1-4, with 9 nucleotides matching TRBD1. CDR3 DNA: TGTGCCAGCAGGGGGGGGACAGGGAGGGAAAAACTGTTTTTT. Its protein product is CASRGGTGREKLFF.